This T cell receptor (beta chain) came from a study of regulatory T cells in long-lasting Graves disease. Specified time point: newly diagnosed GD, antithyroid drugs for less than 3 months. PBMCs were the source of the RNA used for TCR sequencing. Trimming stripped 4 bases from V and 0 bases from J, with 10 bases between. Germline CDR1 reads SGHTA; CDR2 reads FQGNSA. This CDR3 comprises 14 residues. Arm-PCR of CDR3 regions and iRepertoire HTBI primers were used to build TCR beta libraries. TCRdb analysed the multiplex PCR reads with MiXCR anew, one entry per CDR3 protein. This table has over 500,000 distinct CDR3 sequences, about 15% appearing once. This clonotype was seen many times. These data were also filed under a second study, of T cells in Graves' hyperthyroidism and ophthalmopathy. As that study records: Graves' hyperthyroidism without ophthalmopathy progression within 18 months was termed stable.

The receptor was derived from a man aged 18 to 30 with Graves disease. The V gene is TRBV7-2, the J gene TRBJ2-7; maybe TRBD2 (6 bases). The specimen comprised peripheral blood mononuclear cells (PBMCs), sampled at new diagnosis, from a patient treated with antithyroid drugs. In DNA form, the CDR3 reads TGTGCCAGCAGCTCCTTAGCGGTCTCCTACGAGCAGTACTTC. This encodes CASSSLAVSYEQYF.